The present T cell receptor (beta chain) was sequenced within a study of regulatory T cells in long-lasting Graves disease. Germline assignment: CDR1 SGHVS and CDR2 FNYEAQ. The CDR3 length is 15 residues. V dropped 0 bases and J dropped 3 bases, with 11 bases sitting between them. In building TCR beta libraries, iRepertoire HTBI primers were used together with Arm-PCR of CDR3 regions. TCRdb redid the calling of the multiplex PCR reads with MiXCR, one entry per CDR3 protein. The sample has 390,000 or so distinct CDR3 sequences, roughly 20% seen once. Time point reported: persistent/refractory GD, antithyroid drugs over 5 years with positive TRAb. RNA isolated from PBMCs was used to make the TCR library. Study conclusions and caveats: A greater number of public clonotypes (roughly 2,700) was shared by persistent patients than by new patients (approximately 880).

About this clonotype: Its antigen is not identified.

The source material was peripheral blood mononuclear cells (PBMCs), sampled when the disease was refractory, from a patient treated with antithyroid drugs. The receptor was derived from a woman aged 35 to 49 with Graves disease. The chain uses TRBV7-6 and TRBJ1-1, with a weak D call TRBD1 (5 bases). CDR3 amino acids: CASSLAAGRDTEAFF. The CDR3 coding sequence is TGTGCCAGCAGCTTAGCCGCAGGGAGAGACACTGAAGCTTTCTTT.